Included here is one T cell receptor beta chain sequence, with context. The entry originates in a study of blood T cell repertoires in COVID-19. Study-level information: The United States, Italy and Spain provided the acute and convalescent COVID-19 samples.

Sequencing was performed with immunoSEQ multiplex PCR; in TCRdb, only in-frame clones are kept and a portion is missing. The repertoire has roughly 200,000 clones, approximately 87% of them found once; the top ten carry 0.88%. The receptor comes from a woman younger than 30 who had recovered from COVID-19. The sample was peripheral blood.

The CDR3 here is CASSIRTGKETQYF. CDR3 sequence (DNA): TGTGCCAGTAGTATCAGGACAGGGAAAGAGACCCAGTACTTC. This chain uses TRBV19 with TRBJ2-5; 8 bases line up with TRBD1. The CDR3 extends over 14 amino acids. Germline lookup yields CDR1 LNHDA and CDR2 SQIVND (reference sequence). V dropped 3 bases and J dropped 3; count of bases not matched to a gene: 3.